This TCR beta chain stems from a study of shared clonotypes between healthy human individuals. Findings of the study overall: A small donor pool kept down the genetic and exposure-history diversity that was represented.

The assay was immunoSEQ multiplex PCR, and TCRdb's table has in-frame clones only and misses some. Of 1 million to 1.3 million clones in the sample, 75% to 80% are singletons; the top ten hold roughly 0.62%. The CDR3 has 18 amino acids. V was clipped by 2 bases and J by 3 bases, with 22 bases between them. This clone appeared once. Antigen: not known. The receptor was isolated from a man between 18 and 35 years old in good health. Some clones in this sample may be carry-over from other donors' samples. The V call is TRBV23-1, the J call TRBJ1-1; D perhaps matches TRBD1 (5 bases). TRBV23-1 is classed as an ORF, of uncertain function. Sequencing input: memory CD4+ T cells from PBMCs. The subset: CD45RA-negative fraction. The CDR3 protein is CASSQPLPGGVGDTEAFF. The DNA of the CDR3 is TGCGCCAGCAGTCAACCCCTACCCGGGGGTGTAGGCGACACTGAAGCTTTCTTT.